Each of the 31 T cell receptor beta chains below was sequenced from the same sample in a study of T-cell memory formation after mild COVID-19. TCRdb redid the calling of the 5' RACE reads with MiXCR, one entry per CDR3 protein. This repertoire shows 300,000 to 400,000 distinct CDR3 sequences, 25% to 30% found once; its top ten account for roughly 14%. The sequencing sample was made of PBMCs or a T cell subset sorted from them (not recorded which). The receptors derive from an adult woman who had mild COVID-19 (a few samples of this study predate the infection). Cell type and time point are not known.

This chain joins TRBV7-9 and TRBJ2-7; TRBD1 matches 8 bases. Germline CDR1 SEHNR, CDR2 FQNEAQ (reference sequence). V shed 5 bases and J 2 bases; nucleotides not matched to a gene: 11. The CDR3 has 16 amino acids. The CDR3 DNA follows: TGTGCCAGCAGCCCCCCCGCCGGGACAGGCACCTACGAGCAGTACTTC. Protein: CASSPPAGTGTYEQYF.

This chain joins TRBV7-2 and TRBJ2-1; no reliable D call. V lost 1 base and J lost 9, with 10 bases in between. CDR3 length: 13 residues. Germline V lookup: CDR1 SGHTA, CDR2 FQGNSA. The CDR3 here is CASSLVSASEQFF. The CDR3 nucleotides are TGTGCCAGCAGCTTAGTGAGTGCGAGTGAGCAGTTCTTC.

This chain joins TRBV19 and TRBJ2-1; D ambiguous. Trimming took 3 bases from V and 6 from J, leaving 9 bases between them. The CDR3 runs to 13 residues. Germline assignment: CDR1 LNHDA and CDR2 SQIVND (reference sequence). This chain's CDR3 is CASSIPLGNEQFF. The DNA for the CDR3 is TGTGCCAGTAGTATTCCCTTGGGCAATGAGCAGTTCTTC.

The chain is built from TRBV5-1 and TRBJ2-6, with D unresolved. V shed 0 bases and J shed 0 bases, with 10 bases lying between them. The CDR3 is 17 residues long. Germline V CDR1 and CDR2: SGHRS, YFSETQ. This chain's CDR3 is CASSLEGSFSGANVLTF. In DNA, the CDR3 is TGCGCCAGCAGCTTGGAGGGCAGCTTCTCTGGGGCCAACGTCCTGACTTTC.

The sample holds a few counts of this clonotype. This chain connects TRBV7-2 to TRBJ2-7; D gene ambiguous. V lost 3 bases and J 3 bases, leaving 9 bases between the germline ends. CDR3 length: 13 residues. From germline, CDR1 is SGHTA and CDR2 FQGNSA. CDR3 protein: CASSFAGFYEQYF. The CDR3 DNA reads as TGTGCCAGCAGCTTCGCTGGGTTCTACGAGCAGTACTTC.

This clonotype was detected only a few times. The chain combines TRBV18 with TRBJ2-7; maybe TRBD2 (5 bases). The CDR3 spans 12 residues. V was cut by 6 bases and J by 5 bases, with 11 bases left in between. The germline gives CDR1 KGHSH, CDR2 LQKENI. The CDR3 DNA follows: TGTGCCAGCTCTCCTCAGAGGGACGAGCAGTACTTC. It encodes CASSPQRDEQYF.

CDR3 coding DNA: TGTGCCACCAGTCAGCCGGCCTCCAAGGGAACCGGGGAGCTGTTTTTT. Amino acids: CATSQPASKGTGELFF. The chain carries TRBV15 and TRBJ2-2; no clear D gene. Germline assignment: CDR1 LNHNV and CDR2 YYDKDF (reference sequence). The ends were cut back, 6 bases at V and 5 bases at J, with 19 bases in the middle. This CDR3 has 16 residues.

This clonotype showed up just a few times. The chain recombines TRBV6-2 or TRBV6-3 with TRBJ1-5; 8 positions agree with TRBD1. V gave up 3 bases and J gave up 2 bases; unmatched junction bases: 3. Germline loops: CDR1 MNHEY, CDR2 SVGEGT. CDR3 length: 15 residues. CDR3 residues: CASSYQGAGNQPQHF. CDR3 nucleotide sequence: TGTGCCAGCAGTTATCAGGGGGCAGGCAATCAGCCCCAGCATTTT.

With regard to this clonotype: A junction end diverges from the germline sequence, so it may reflect a read error. V and J are TRBV18 and TRBJ2-2; the D is unclear. This CDR3 has 15 amino acids. CDR1 KGHSH and CDR2 LQKENI come from the germline V gene. In DNA form, the CDR3 reads TGTGCCAGCTCACCCGACTCCCTCAACACCGGTGAGCTGTTTTTT. Protein sequence: CASSPDSLNTGELFF.

The sample holds a few counts of this clonotype. The chain combines TRBV5-1 with TRBJ2-3; D perhaps matches TRBD2 (6 bases). V lost 0 bases, J lost 4 bases, and 12 bases lay in between. CDR1 is SGHRS, CDR2 YFSETQ, per germline. There are 15 residues in the CDR3. CDR3 loop: CASSLVTSKSDTQYF. The CDR3 DNA reads as TGCGCCAGCAGCTTGGTGACTAGTAAATCAGATACGCAGTATTTT.

This chain joins TRBV7-2 and TRBJ2-5; D possibly matches TRBD1 or TRBD2 (5 bases each). Trimming shortened V by 1 base and J by 5 bases, and 35 bases separated the two germline ends. Germline V gene sequence: CDR1 SGHTA, CDR2 FQGNSA. The CDR3 sequence is 22 residues long. The CDR3 bases are TGTGCCAGCAGCTTAGTTTTTGATCGAAGCTCTCCTAAGAGGGGATTAGCGGAGACCCAGTACTTC. Translated: CASSLVFDRSSPKRGLAETQYF.

DNA of the CDR3: TGTGCCAGCAGCTTAGCGGGGTCGGAGCCCGGCTACGAGCAGTACTTC. Its translation: CASSLAGSEPGYEQYF. This sequence joins TRBV7-6 and TRBJ2-7, with no clear D. The germline V and J ends were trimmed by 0 bases and 3 bases, with 15 bases remaining between them. CDR1 is SGHVS, CDR2 FNYEAQ, per germline. This CDR3 has 16 residues.

The chain has TRBV6-1 and TRBJ1-4, with D perhaps TRBD1 (6 bases). In germline, CDR1 is MNHNS, CDR2 SASEGT. The CDR3 has 13 residues. V lost 8 bases and J 0 bases, leaving 7 bases between the germline ends. The CDR3, as DNA: TGTGCCAGCGGGACAACAACTAATGAAAAACTGTTTTTT. It specifies CASGTTTNEKLFF.

The chain has TRBV5-1 and TRBJ1-1; 9 nucleotides line up with TRBD1. Germline CDR1 and CDR2: SGHRS and YFSETQ. There are 15 residues in the CDR3. The V and J ends lost 3 bases and 2 bases, in that order; junction bases with no gene match: 5. CDR3 residues: CASSSTGGLNTEAFF. DNA of the CDR3: TGCGCCAGCAGCTCGACAGGGGGGCTTAACACTGAAGCTTTCTTT. Complete variable domain (other parts from reference TRBV5-1 and TRBJ1-1): KAGVTQTPRYLIKTRGQQVTLSCSPISGHRSVSWYQQTPGQGLQFLFEYFSETQRNKGNFPGRFSGRQFSNSRSEMNVSTLELGDSALYLCASSSTGGLNTEAFFGQGTRLTVV.

The sample holds a few counts of this clonotype. This chain joins TRBV5-1 and TRBJ2-5; TRBD1 matches 7 bases. There are 15 residues in the CDR3. The V gene end was trimmed by 2 bases and the J gene end by 1 base; junction bases not matched to a gene: 5. Germline assignment: CDR1 SGHRS and CDR2 YFSETQ. For the CDR3, the DNA is TGCGCCAGCAGCTTACAGGGGTCGGGCCAAGAGACCCAGTACTTC. It is translated as CASSLQGSGQETQYF.

The V gene is TRBV6-6, the J gene TRBJ2-6; D is undetermined. Germline loops: CDR1 MNHNY, CDR2 SVGAGI (reference sequence). The CDR3 has 18 amino acids. Trimming took 2 bases from V and 1 from J, leaving 15 bases between them. CDR3 amino acids: CASSYTAPSPSGANVLTF. In nucleotides, the CDR3 is TGTGCCAGCAGTTACACGGCACCTAGTCCATCTGGGGCCAACGTCCTGACTTTC.

The chain combines TRBV6-5 with TRBJ1-2, with a weak D call TRBD1 (6 bases). From germline, CDR1 is MNHEY and CDR2 SVGAGI. The CDR3 extends over 15 amino acids. The V gene lost 6 bases and the J gene lost 0 bases, with 14 bases spanning the gap. The CDR3 nucleotides read TGTGCCAGCAGCCCAAGGACAGTTACTAACTATGGCTACACCTTC. Translating gives CASSPRTVTNYGYTF.

The chain is built from TRBV28 and TRBJ2-7; 7 bases agree with TRBD1. Trimming cost V 5 bases and J 7 bases; bases outside gene matches: 11. Germline-derived CDR1 and CDR2 are MDHEN and SYDVKM. This CDR3 comprises 14 residues. The chain's CDR3 is CASSPRFTGEEQYF. In nucleotides, the CDR3 is TGTGCCAGCAGTCCCCGTTTTACAGGGGAAGAGCAGTACTTC.

This chain joins TRBV4-1 and TRBJ1-2, with a tentative D call TRBD1 (5 bases). Per the germline V gene, CDR1 is MGHRA and CDR2 is YSYEKL. This CDR3 has 14 residues. V was shortened by 0 bases and J by 8 bases, with 13 bases between the two germline ends. This CDR3 is CASSQDTRGWGYTF. The CDR3 DNA sequence: TGCGCCAGCAGCCAAGATACAAGGGGCTGGGGCTACACCTTC.

This clonotype was recorded a few times. The genes are TRBV5-1 and TRBJ1-1; 7 bases fit TRBD1. Germline V gives CDR1 SGHRS, CDR2 YFSETQ. J was trimmed by 4 bases and V by 4 bases; bases with no gene match: 16. The CDR3 sequence is 17 residues long. The CDR3 loop reads CASSLSGRGLGGTEAFF. In DNA, the CDR3 is TGCGCCAGCAGCCTGTCGGGGAGGGGGCTCGGGGGCACTGAAGCTTTCTTT.

J is TRBJ2-1 and V is TRBV5-5; 8 bases agree with TRBD1. The CDR3 spans 14 residues. The germline gives CDR1 SGHKS, CDR2 YYEKEE (reference sequence). J gave up 7 bases and V 1 base, and 4 bases lay outside the gene matches. Written as DNA, the CDR3 is TGTGCCAGCAGCTTGTCAGGGGGCTTTAATGAGCAGTTCTTC. Residues: CASSLSGGFNEQFF.

The chain uses TRBV7-9 and TRBJ1-2; unclear D gene. Germline V gene data show CDR1 as SEHNR and CDR2 as FQNEAQ (reference sequence). This CDR3 spans 13 amino acids. Trimming pared 2 bases from V and 1 base from J, leaving 5 bases between. Here the CDR3 reads CASSLRVNYGYTF. The CDR3 bases are TGTGCCAGCAGCTTAAGGGTTAACTATGGCTACACCTTC.

In nucleotides, the CDR3 is TGTGCCAGCAGCGCTAGCGGGCGGAGCGGGGAGCTGTTTTTT. This encodes CASSASGRSGELFF. The V call is TRBV9, the J call TRBJ2-2; 8 bases match TRBD2. V trimming: 3 bases; J trimming: 7 bases; junction bases outside the gene matches: 5. The CDR3 has 14 amino acids. Germline assignment: CDR1 SGDLS and CDR2 YYNGEE.

The V gene is TRBV20-1, the J gene TRBJ2-1, with D perhaps matching TRBD2 (7 bases). The CDR3 runs to 13 residues. V lost 5 bases to trimming and J lost 6 bases, with 14 bases between them. Germline CDR1 DFQATT, CDR2 SNEGSKA (reference sequence). The CDR3 DNA reads as TGCAGTGCTCCTGGAGGGGGGGGCAATGAGCAGTTCTTC. This codes for CSAPGGGGNEQFF.

The CDR3 sequence: CASSYSRRAEAFF. CDR3 in DNA: TGTGCCAGCAGTTACTCTCGAAGGGCTGAAGCTTTCTTT. The J gene is TRBJ1-1, the V gene TRBV6-5; D not resolved. The CDR3 totals 13 residues. The germline V and J ends were trimmed by 0 bases and 6 bases, with 8 bases remaining between them. Per germline, CDR1 MNHEY and CDR2 SVGAGI.

The V gene is TRBV20-1, the J gene TRBJ2-1; weak D call: TRBD2 (7 bases). Trimming removed 1 base at V and 6 bases at J, with 13 bases between. The CDR3 extends over 14 amino acids. Per germline, CDR1 DFQATT and CDR2 SNEGSKA (reference sequence). The CDR3 sequence: CSARGRGALNEQFF. The CDR3 DNA is TGCAGTGCTAGAGGACGGGGGGCGCTCAATGAGCAGTTCTTC.

The rearrangement links TRBV4-3 to TRBJ2-7; tentatively, D is TRBD1 or TRBD2 (5 bases each). Germline V CDR1 and CDR2: LGHNA, YSLEER. The CDR3 runs to 17 residues. V lost 4 bases and J lost 5, with 24 bases in between. The CDR3 sequence is CASSPHPRGPTGNEQYF. The CDR3 bases are TGCGCCAGCAGCCCGCATCCGAGGGGACCCACGGGGAACGAGCAGTACTTC.

The rearrangement joins TRBV5-1 to TRBJ2-3; the match to TRBD2 covers 10 bases. The J segment lost 5 bases and the V segment lost 0 bases, leaving 9 bases of the junction unmatched. This CDR3 comprises 17 residues. The germline V gene encodes CDR1 SGHRS and CDR2 YFSETQ. CDR3 DNA: TGCGCCAGCAGCTTGGCAGAGCGGGGGGGTGCCGGAGATACGCAGTATTTT. As protein: CASSLAERGGAGDTQYF.

This clonotype was seen a handful of times. The rearrangement joins TRBV7-8 to TRBJ1-2; no definite D call. The V and J ends lost 5 bases and 1 base respectively, with 5 bases between them. The CDR3 has 12 amino acids. Germline CDR1 is SGHVS and CDR2 is FQNEAQ. The CDR3: CASSPHNYGYTF. CDR3 DNA sequence: TGTGCCAGCAGCCCACATAACTATGGCTACACCTTC.

This chain joins TRBV20-1 and TRBJ2-3; TRBD1 matches at 9 bases. This CDR3 spans 15 amino acids. Looked up from germline, CDR1 is DFQATT and CDR2 is SNEGSKA (reference sequence). The V and J ends lost 6 bases and 4 bases, in that order; junction bases with no gene match: 11. This CDR3 is CSAPVRDRASDTQYF. CDR3 coding DNA: TGCAGTGCGCCTGTCCGGGACAGGGCATCAGATACGCAGTATTTT.

This clonotype was observed a handful of times. This sequence joins TRBV7-9 and TRBJ1-2; D is uncertain. The CDR3 extends over 11 amino acids. Trimming cost V 10 bases and J 4 bases, with 10 bases left between them. CDR1 and CDR2 (germline): SEHNR, FQNEAQ (reference sequence). This CDR3 reads CATLRGYGYTF. The DNA for the CDR3 is TGTGCCACCTTACGGGGCTATGGCTACACCTTC.